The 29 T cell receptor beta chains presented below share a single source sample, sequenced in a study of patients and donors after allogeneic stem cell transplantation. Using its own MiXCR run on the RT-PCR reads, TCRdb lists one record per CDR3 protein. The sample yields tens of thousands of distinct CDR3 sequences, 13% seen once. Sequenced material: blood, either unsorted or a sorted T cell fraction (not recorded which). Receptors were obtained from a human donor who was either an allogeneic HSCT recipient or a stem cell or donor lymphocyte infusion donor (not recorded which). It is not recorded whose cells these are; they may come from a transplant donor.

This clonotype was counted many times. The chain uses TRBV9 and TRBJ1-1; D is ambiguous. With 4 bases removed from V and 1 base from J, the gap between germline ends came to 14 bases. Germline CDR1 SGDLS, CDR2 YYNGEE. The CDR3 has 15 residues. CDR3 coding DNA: TGTGCCAGCAGCCCCCGAAGGACTGAGAACACTGAAGCTTTCTTT. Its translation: CASSPRRTENTEAFF.

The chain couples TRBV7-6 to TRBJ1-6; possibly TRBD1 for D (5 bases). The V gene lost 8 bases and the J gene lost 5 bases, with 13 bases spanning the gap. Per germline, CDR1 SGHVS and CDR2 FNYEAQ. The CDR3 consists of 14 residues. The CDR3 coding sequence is TGTGCCAGCCGGGGACGGCACGATAATTCACCCCTCCACTTT. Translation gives CASRGRHDNSPLHF.

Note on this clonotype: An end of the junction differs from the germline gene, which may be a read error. CDR3 nucleotide sequence: TGTGCTAGCAGCTTAAATAGCGGGCGGGAGCAGTTCTTC. Encoded protein: CASSLNSGREQFF. The J gene is TRBJ2-1, the V gene TRBV7-7, with TRBD2 identical over 7 bases. CDR3 length: 13 residues. Germline V lookup: CDR1 SSHAT, CDR2 FNYEAQ (reference sequence).

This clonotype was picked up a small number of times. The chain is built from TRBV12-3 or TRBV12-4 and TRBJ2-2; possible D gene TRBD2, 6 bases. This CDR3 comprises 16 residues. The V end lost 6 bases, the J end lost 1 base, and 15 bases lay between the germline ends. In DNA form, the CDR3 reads TGTGCCAGCAGCGAGGAGCGGGTTTTGAACACCGGGGAGCTGTTTTTT. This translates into CASSEERVLNTGELFF.

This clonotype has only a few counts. The CDR3 here is CASSTGWGLVNEQFF. CDR3 in DNA: TGTGCCAGCAGCACCGGGTGGGGACTAGTGAATGAGCAGTTCTTC. V is TRBV12-3 or TRBV12-4 and J is TRBJ2-1; 8 nucleotides agree with TRBD2. After removal of 6 bases from V and 7 bases from J, the junction contained 11 bases not matched to a gene. This CDR3 comprises 15 residues.

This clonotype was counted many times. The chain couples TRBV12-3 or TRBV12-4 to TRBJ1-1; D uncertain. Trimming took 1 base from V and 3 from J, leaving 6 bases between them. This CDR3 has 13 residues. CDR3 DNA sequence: TGTGCCAGCAGTTTAGTTGGGGACACTGAAGCTTTCTTT. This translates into CASSLVGDTEAFF.

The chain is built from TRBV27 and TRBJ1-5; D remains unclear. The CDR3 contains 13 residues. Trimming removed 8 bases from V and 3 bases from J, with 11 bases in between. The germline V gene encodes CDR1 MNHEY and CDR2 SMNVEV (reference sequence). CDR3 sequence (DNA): TGTGCCAGCGGGGTACTCCACAATCAGCCCCAGCATTTT. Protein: CASGVLHNQPQHF.

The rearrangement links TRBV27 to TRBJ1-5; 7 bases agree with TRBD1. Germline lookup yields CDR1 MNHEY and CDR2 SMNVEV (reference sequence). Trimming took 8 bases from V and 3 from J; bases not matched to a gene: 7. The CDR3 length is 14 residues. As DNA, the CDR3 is TGTGCCAGCCGACCCAGGGGGATCAATCAGCCCCAGCATTTT. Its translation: CASRPRGINQPQHF.

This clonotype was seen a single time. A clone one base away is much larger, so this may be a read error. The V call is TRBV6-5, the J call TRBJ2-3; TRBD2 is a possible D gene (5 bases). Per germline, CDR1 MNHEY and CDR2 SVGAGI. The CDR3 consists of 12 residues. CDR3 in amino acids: CASSYMGDMQYF. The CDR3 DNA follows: TGTGCCAGCAGTTACATGGGAGATATGCAGTATTTT.

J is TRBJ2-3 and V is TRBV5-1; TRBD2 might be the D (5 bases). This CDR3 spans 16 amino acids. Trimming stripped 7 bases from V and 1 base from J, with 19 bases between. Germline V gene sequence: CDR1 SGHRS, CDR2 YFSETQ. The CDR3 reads CASSLDYLGGTDTQYF. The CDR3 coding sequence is TGCGCCAGCTCCCTAGACTATCTTGGTGGCACAGATACGCAGTATTTT.

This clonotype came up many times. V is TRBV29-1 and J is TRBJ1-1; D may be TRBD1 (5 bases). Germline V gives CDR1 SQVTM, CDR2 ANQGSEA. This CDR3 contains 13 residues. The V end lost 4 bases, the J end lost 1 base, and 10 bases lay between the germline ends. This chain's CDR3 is CSVALQENTEAFF. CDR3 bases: TGCAGCGTTGCGCTACAGGAGAACACTGAAGCTTTCTTT.

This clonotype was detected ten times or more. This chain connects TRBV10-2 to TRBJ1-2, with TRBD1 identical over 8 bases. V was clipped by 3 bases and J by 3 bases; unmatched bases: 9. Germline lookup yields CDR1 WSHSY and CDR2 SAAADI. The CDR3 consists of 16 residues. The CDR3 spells CASSEVKDRVDYGYTF. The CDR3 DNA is TGCGCCAGCAGTGAAGTTAAGGACAGGGTCGACTATGGCTACACCTTC.

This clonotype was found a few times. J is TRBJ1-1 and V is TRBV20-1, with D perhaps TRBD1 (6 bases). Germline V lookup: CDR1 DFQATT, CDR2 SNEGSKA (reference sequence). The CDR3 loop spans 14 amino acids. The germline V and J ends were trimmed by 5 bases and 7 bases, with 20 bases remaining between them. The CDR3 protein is CSADERGQTNEAFF. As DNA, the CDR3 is TGCAGTGCTGATGAGAGGGGACAAACAAATGAAGCTTTCTTT.

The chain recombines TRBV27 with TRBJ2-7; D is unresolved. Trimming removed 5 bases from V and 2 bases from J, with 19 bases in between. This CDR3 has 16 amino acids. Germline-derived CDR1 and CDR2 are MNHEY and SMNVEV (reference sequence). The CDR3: CASSIPRTADTYEQYF. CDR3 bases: TGTGCCAGCAGTATACCTCGGACGGCTGACACCTACGAGCAGTACTTC.

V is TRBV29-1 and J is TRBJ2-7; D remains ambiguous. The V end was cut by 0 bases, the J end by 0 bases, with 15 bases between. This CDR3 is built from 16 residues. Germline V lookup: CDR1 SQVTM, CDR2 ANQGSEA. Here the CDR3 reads CSVEDPSGRSSYEQYF. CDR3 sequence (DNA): TGCAGCGTTGAAGATCCTAGTGGGCGGAGCTCCTACGAGCAGTACTTC.

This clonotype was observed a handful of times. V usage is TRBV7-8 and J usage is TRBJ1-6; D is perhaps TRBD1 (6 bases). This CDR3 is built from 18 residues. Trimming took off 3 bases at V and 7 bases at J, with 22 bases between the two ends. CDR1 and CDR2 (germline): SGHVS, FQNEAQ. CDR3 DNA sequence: TGTGCCAGCAGCTTGGGCCCCATGAGGGGGTGGTGGAATTCACCCCTCCACTTT. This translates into CASSLGPMRGWWNSPLHF.

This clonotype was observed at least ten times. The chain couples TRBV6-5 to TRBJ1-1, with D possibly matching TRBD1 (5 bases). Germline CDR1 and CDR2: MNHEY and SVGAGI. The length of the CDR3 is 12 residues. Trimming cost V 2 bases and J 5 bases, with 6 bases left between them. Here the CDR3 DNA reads TGTGCCAGCAGTTACGAGGGGACTGAAGCTTTCTTT. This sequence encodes CASSYEGTEAFF.

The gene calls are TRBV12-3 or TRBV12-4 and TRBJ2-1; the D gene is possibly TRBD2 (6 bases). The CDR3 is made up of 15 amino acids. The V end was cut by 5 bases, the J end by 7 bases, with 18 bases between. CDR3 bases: TGTGCCAGCAGTCCCTTATGGAGGGTCATAAATGAGCAGTTCTTC. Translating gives CASSPLWRVINEQFF.

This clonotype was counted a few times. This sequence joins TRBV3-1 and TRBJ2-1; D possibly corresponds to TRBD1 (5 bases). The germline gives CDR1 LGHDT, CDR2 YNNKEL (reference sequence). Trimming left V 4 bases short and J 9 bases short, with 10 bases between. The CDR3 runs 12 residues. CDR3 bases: TGTGCCAGCAGCCCGACAGACCGTGAGCAGTTCTTC. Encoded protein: CASSPTDREQFF.

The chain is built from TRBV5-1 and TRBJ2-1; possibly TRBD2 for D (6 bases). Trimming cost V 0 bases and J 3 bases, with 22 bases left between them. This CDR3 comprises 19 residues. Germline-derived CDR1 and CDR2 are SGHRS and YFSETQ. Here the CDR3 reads CASSLAFWDGGEDYNEQFF. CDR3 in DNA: TGCGCCAGCAGCTTGGCGTTTTGGGACGGCGGGGAGGACTACAATGAGCAGTTCTTC.

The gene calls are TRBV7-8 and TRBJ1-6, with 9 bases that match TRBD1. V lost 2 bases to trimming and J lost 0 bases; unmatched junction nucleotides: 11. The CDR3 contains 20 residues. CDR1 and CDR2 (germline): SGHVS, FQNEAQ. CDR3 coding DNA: TGTGCCAGCAGCTTACTCGGACAGGGGATAACCAGCTCCTATAATTCACCCCTCCACTTT. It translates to CASSLLGQGITSSYNSPLHF.

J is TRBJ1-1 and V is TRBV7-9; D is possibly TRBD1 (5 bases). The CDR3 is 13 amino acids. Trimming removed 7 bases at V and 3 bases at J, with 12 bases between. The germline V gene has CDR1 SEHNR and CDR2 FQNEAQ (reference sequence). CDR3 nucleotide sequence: TGTGCCAGCACCTTGACAGTCGACACTGAAGCTTTCTTT. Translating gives CASTLTVDTEAFF. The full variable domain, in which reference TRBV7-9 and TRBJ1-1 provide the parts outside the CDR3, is DTGVSQNPRHKITKRGQNVTFRCDPISEHNRLYWYRQTLGQGPEFLTYFQNEAQLEKSRLLSDRFSAERPKGSFSTLEIQRTEQGDSAMYLCASTLTVDTEAFFGQGTRLTVV.

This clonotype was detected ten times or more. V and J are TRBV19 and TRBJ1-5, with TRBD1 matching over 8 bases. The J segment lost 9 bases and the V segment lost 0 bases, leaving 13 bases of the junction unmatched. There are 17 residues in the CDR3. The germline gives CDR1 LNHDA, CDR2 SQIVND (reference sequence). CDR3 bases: TGTGCCAGTAGTATAGATCACGTCAGGGGGCAAGGGGCGCCCCAGCATTTT. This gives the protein CASSIDHVRGQGAPQHF.

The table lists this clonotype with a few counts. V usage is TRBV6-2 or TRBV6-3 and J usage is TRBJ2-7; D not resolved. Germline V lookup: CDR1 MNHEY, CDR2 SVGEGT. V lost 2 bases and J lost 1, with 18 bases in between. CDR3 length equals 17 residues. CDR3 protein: CASSYDLVGRLSYEQYF. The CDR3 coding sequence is TGTGCCAGCAGTTACGATTTAGTGGGCAGGCTTTCCTACGAGCAGTACTTC.

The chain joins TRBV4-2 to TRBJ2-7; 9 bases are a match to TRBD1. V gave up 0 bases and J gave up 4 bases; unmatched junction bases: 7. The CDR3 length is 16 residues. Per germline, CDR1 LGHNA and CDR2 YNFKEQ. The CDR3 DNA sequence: TGTGCCAGCAGCCAAGATGGTGGGACAGGGCTTTACGAGCAGTACTTC. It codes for CASSQDGGTGLYEQYF.

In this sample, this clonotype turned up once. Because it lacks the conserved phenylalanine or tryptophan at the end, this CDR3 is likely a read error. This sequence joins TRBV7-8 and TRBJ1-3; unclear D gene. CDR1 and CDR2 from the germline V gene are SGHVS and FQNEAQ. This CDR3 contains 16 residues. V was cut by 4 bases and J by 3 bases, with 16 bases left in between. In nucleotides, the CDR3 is TGTGCCAGCAGCTGGGTTGGGCCAGCCCATGGAAACACCATATATTTG. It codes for CASSWVGPAHGNTIYL.

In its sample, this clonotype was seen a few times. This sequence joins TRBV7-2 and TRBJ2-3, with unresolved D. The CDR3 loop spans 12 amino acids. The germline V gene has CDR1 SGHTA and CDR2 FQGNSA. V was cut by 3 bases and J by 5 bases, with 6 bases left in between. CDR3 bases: TGTGCCAGCAGCTTGGGCAGAGATACGCAGTATTTT. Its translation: CASSLGRDTQYF.

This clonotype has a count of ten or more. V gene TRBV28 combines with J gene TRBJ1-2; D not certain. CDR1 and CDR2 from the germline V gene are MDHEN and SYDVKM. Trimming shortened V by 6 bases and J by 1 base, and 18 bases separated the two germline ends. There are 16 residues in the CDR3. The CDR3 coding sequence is TGTGCCAGCAGCCCCGTGGGTCAGCGTGGTAACTATGGCTACACCTTC. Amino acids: CASSPVGQRGNYGYTF.

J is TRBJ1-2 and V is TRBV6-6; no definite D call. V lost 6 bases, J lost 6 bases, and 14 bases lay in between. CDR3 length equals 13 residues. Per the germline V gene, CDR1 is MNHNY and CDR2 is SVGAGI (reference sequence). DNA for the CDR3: TGTGCCAGCAGCCCCGGGAACACGGATGGCTACACCTTC. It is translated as CASSPGNTDGYTF.